The next 10 T cell receptor beta chains were all read from a single sample in a study of identical twins. TCRdb re-analysed the 5' RACE reads in MiXCR, keeping a single row per CDR3 protein. The sample lists about 390,000 distinct CDR3 sequences; approximately 8.8% were seen once. Sequencing was carried out using naive T cells sorted from blood. Every receptor here comes from a woman between 50 and 59 years old in good health.

This clonotype appeared a few times. The chain uses TRBV4-1 and TRBJ2-1, with D perhaps being TRBD1 or TRBD2 (5 bases each). The CDR3 is made up of 14 amino acids. Trimming removed 4 bases from V and 7 bases from J, with 14 bases in between. Germline values: CDR1 MGHRA, CDR2 YSYEKL. The CDR3: CASSPPGTRNEQFF. The CDR3 region has the DNA TGCGCCAGCAGCCCCCCGGGGACCAGGAATGAGCAGTTCTTC.

The chain links TRBV14 to TRBJ2-3; D call uncertain. V dropped 4 bases and J dropped 4 bases, with 9 bases sitting between them. The CDR3 extends over 13 amino acids. The V gene's germline CDR1 is SGHDN and CDR2 FVKESK. CDR3 protein: CASSPGLPDTQYF. The CDR3 region has the DNA TGTGCCAGCAGCCCCGGCCTACCAGATACGCAGTATTTT.

This clonotype was found a few times. The chain is built from TRBV10-3 and TRBJ2-5, with D possibly being TRBD1 (5 bases). The CDR3 runs to 12 residues. V dropped 2 bases and J dropped 4 bases, with 5 bases sitting between them. Looked up from germline, CDR1 is ENHRY and CDR2 is SYGVKD. The CDR3 nucleotides are TGTGCCATCAGTGAGCAGGGAGAGACCCAGTACTTC. Translation gives CAISEQGETQYF.

In this sample, this clonotype turned up a few times. The rearrangement uses TRBV5-1 and TRBJ1-5; the D is unclear. The V gene's germline CDR1 is SGHRS and CDR2 YFSETQ. V was clipped by 4 bases and J by 3 bases, with 20 bases between them. The CDR3 is 17 residues long. The CDR3 loop reads CASSLTGRGSDNQPQHF. CDR3 sequence (DNA): TGCGCCAGCAGCCTGACGGGGAGAGGGTCGGACAATCAGCCCCAGCATTTT.

The V gene is TRBV20-1, the J gene TRBJ2-5, with 8 positions matching TRBD1. The CDR3 spans 15 residues. Germline CDR1 is DFQATT and CDR2 is SNEGSKA (reference sequence). Trimming removed 2 bases from V and 5 bases from J; junction bases left unmatched: 10. Here the CDR3 DNA reads TGCAGTGCTAGATCCCCAGGGACAGGCGGGGAGACCCAGTACTTC. This codes for CSARSPGTGGETQYF.

This clonotype was seen many times. The J gene is TRBJ1-2, the V gene TRBV12-3 or TRBV12-4; 8 bases map to TRBD1. The V gene end was trimmed by 5 bases and the J gene end by 4 bases; junction bases not matched to a gene: 9. The CDR3 loop spans 15 amino acids. The CDR3 sequence: CASSPGQANLYGYTF. The CDR3 DNA reads as TGTGCCAGCAGTCCGGGACAGGCGAACCTCTATGGCTACACCTTC.

In this sample, this clonotype turned up a few times. The chain uses TRBV7-9 and TRBJ2-7; D perhaps matches TRBD2 (6 bases). The V end lost 4 bases, the J end lost 6 bases, and 19 bases lay between the germline ends. CDR3 length: 15 residues. Germline lookup yields CDR1 SEHNR and CDR2 FQNEAQ (reference sequence). In DNA form, the CDR3 reads TGTGCCAGCAGCTCCCTCAGCGGGCCTAGGGGCGAGCAGTACGTC. It is translated as CASSSLSGPRGEQYV.

A few counts support this clonotype. The chain couples TRBV5-1 to TRBJ2-7; no clear D. Trimming stripped 1 base from V and 6 bases from J, with 11 bases between. The CDR3 covers 13 residues. In germline, CDR1 is SGHRS, CDR2 YFSETQ. The CDR3 DNA is TGCGCCAGCAGCTTGTCTATGGCGAGCGAGCAGTACGTC. Protein: CASSLSMASEQYV.

This clonotype occurred many times. The chain is built from TRBV12-3 or TRBV12-4 and TRBJ2-7; D is possibly TRBD2 (6 bases). V lost 4 bases to trimming and J lost 4 bases, with 14 bases between them. This CDR3 has 14 residues. The CDR3 loop reads CASSWPNAGYEQYF. Written as DNA, the CDR3 is TGTGCCAGCAGTTGGCCGAACGCGGGGTACGAGCAGTACTTC.

This clonotype has more than one count but fewer than ten. The rearrangement uses TRBV20-1 and TRBJ1-4; tentative D call: TRBD1 (6 bases). Germline assignment: CDR1 DFQATT and CDR2 SNEGSKA (reference sequence). V was shortened by 1 base and J by 6 bases, with 18 bases between the two germline ends. There are 16 residues in the CDR3. The DNA of the CDR3 is TGCAGTGCTAGAGCCCCGGGCAGGGGACACGATGAAAAACTGTTTTTT. Amino acids: CSARAPGRGHDEKLFF.